This T cell receptor beta chain was observed in a study of T cell repertoires in MIS-A myocarditis. With 0 bases removed from V and 3 bases from J, the gap between germline ends came to 8 bases. The CDR3 extends over 14 amino acids. Germline V CDR1 and CDR2: LGHNA, YSLEER. The sample holds a few counts of this clone. Sequenced by immunoSEQ multiplex PCR; TCRdb stores in-frame clones only, minus some. The profile covers 15,000 or so clones, with around two thirds appearing a single time and under 75% taken by the ten largest. Material for sequencing was left ventricle heart tissue obtained at autopsy. The chain combines TRBV4-3 with TRBJ2-5; D is uncertain. The clonotype originates from a man younger than 30 with fulminant myocarditis from multisystem inflammatory syndrome in adults (MIS-A) after COVID-19. CDR3 loop: CASSQDSSKETQYF. DNA of the CDR3: TGCGCCAGCAGCCAAGACAGTTCGAAAGAGACCCAGTACTTC.